The 26 T cell receptor beta chains presented below share a single source sample, sequenced in a study of CD8 T cells in ankylosing spondylitis. Via MiXCR, TCRdb re-called the 5' RACE reads, giving one row per CDR3 protein. Here the sample spans almost 250,000 distinct CDR3 sequences, 30% to 40% being singletons. The sequenced sample consisted of blood, either unsorted or a sorted T cell fraction (not recorded which). The receptor set was obtained from a male donor with ankylosing spondylitis or in good health (not recorded which).

This clonotype was found a few times. This chain uses TRBV12-3 or TRBV12-4 with TRBJ2-5; weak D call: TRBD1 (5 bases). CDR3 length equals 15 residues. Trimming cost V 4 bases and J 3 bases, with 15 bases left between them. CDR3 coding DNA: TGTGCCAGCAGTTCAGCAGGCAGGGCGGAAGAGACCCAGTACTTC. Translated, it gives CASSSAGRAEETQYF.

This chain connects TRBV28 to TRBJ2-7, with 10 positions matching TRBD2. Germline trimming cut 6 bases from V and 4 bases from J; bases unmatched to any gene: 12. Germline lookup yields CDR1 MDHEN and CDR2 SYDVKM. This CDR3 contains 16 residues. The CDR3 sequence is CASRSQISGGFYEQYF. The CDR3 nucleotides are TGTGCCAGCAGGAGCCAGATTAGCGGGGGGTTTTACGAGCAGTACTTC.

This chain joins TRBV29-1 and TRBJ2-2; TRBD1 matches 7 bases. Germline values: CDR1 SQVTM, CDR2 ANQGSEA. Losses at the gene ends were 7 bases for V and 2 bases for J; bases not matched to a gene: 4. The CDR3 is 13 amino acids. The CDR3 sequence is CSGRDSNTGELFF. As DNA, the CDR3 is TGCAGCGGCCGGGACAGCAACACCGGGGAGCTGTTTTTT.

J is TRBJ1-2 and V is TRBV4-1; 9 bases are a match to TRBD1. The germline V gene encodes CDR1 MGHRA and CDR2 YSYEKL. This CDR3 has 15 residues. The J segment lost 4 bases and the V segment lost 4 bases, leaving 7 bases of the junction unmatched. CDR3 sequence (DNA): TGCGCCAGCAGCCCATCCGGGACAGGGATCTATGGCTACACCTTC. Protein sequence: CASSPSGTGIYGYTF.

This clonotype was recorded a few times. The J gene is TRBJ2-3, the V gene TRBV7-2, with 12 bases fitting TRBD2. Trimming at V came to 4 bases and at J to 7 bases, leaving 6 bases not matched to a gene. The CDR3 runs to 15 residues. The germline V gene encodes CDR1 SGHTA and CDR2 FQGNSA. The CDR3: CASSSTSGGRNTQYF. The CDR3 DNA reads TGTGCCAGCAGCTCTACTAGCGGGGGGCGGAATACGCAGTATTTT.

This clonotype was counted a few times. This sequence joins TRBV20-1 and TRBJ2-3, with 10 bases identical to TRBD2. Germline V gene sequence: CDR1 DFQATT, CDR2 SNEGSKA (reference sequence). Trimming took 3 bases from V and 5 from J; bases not matched to a gene: 5. This CDR3 has 14 residues. The CDR3 reads CSAREAGGVDTQYF. The DNA of the CDR3 is TGCAGTGCTAGGGAAGCGGGGGGGGTAGATACGCAGTATTTT.

This clonotype was detected only a few times. The chain is built from TRBV9 and TRBJ2-1, with D possibly matching TRBD2 (6 bases). The CDR3 has 14 amino acids. Germline V gives CDR1 SGDLS, CDR2 YYNGEE. V lost 3 bases and J 6 bases, leaving 13 bases between the germline ends. The DNA of the CDR3 is TGTGCCAGCAGCGAGTTAGGGACTTTCAATGAGCAGTTCTTC. This translates into CASSELGTFNEQFF. The entire variable domain, with the rest obtained from reference TRBV9 and TRBJ2-1, is as follows: DSGVTQTPKHLITATGQRVTLRCSPRSGDLSVYWYQQSLDQGLQFLIQYYNGEERAKGNILERFSAQQFPDLHSELNLSSLELGDSALYFCASSELGTFNEQFFGPGTRLTVL.

A few counts support this clonotype. The chain carries TRBV20-1 and TRBJ2-3; D is ambiguous. The germline CDR1 and CDR2 sequences are DFQATT and SNEGSKA (reference sequence). Trimming took off 0 bases at V and 0 bases at J, with 10 bases between the two ends. The CDR3 runs to 15 residues. The CDR3 here is CSARDHKSSTDTQYF. DNA for the CDR3: TGCAGTGCTAGAGATCACAAGTCTAGCACAGATACGCAGTATTTT.

This clonotype was observed a few times. V usage is TRBV12-3 or TRBV12-4 and J usage is TRBJ2-5; possibly TRBD1 for D (5 bases). Trimming stripped 3 bases from V and 4 bases from J, with 9 bases between. This CDR3 is 13 amino acids long. CDR3 sequence (DNA): TGTGCCAGCAGTTTGTCAGGGTTAGAGACCCAGTACTTC. Encoded protein: CASSLSGLETQYF.

The CDR3 protein is CASSLAVGTDTQYF. DNA for the CDR3: TGTGCCAGCAGCTTAGCGGTGGGAACAGATACGCAGTATTTT. This chain connects TRBV7-8 to TRBJ2-3; D is unresolved. CDR1 is SGHVS and CDR2 is FQNEAQ in the germline V gene. This CDR3 region has 14 residues. V was cut by 0 bases and J by 3 bases, with 7 bases left in between.

The chain joins TRBV18 to TRBJ2-5, with 7 bases lining up with TRBD1. CDR3 length: 13 amino acids. Germline-derived CDR1 and CDR2 are KGHSH and LQKENI. J gave up 5 bases and V 6 bases, and 6 bases lay outside the gene matches. CDR3 protein: CASSPTGKETQYF. For the CDR3, the DNA is TGTGCCAGCTCTCCGACAGGGAAGGAGACCCAGTACTTC.

V usage is TRBV10-3 and J usage is TRBJ1-1, with 9 positions matching TRBD1. Germline V gene data show CDR1 as ENHRY and CDR2 as SYGVKD. After removal of 11 bases from V and 3 bases from J, the junction contained 10 bases not matched to a gene. The CDR3 is 14 amino acids. In DNA, the CDR3 is TGTGCCGCCACTCCCGGGACAGGGCACACTGAAGCTTTCTTT. Protein product: CAATPGTGHTEAFF.

This sequence joins TRBV20-1 and TRBJ2-5, with 7 positions matching TRBD2. The CDR3 loop spans 14 amino acids. The V segment lost 1 base and the J segment 9 bases; nucleotides outside the gene matches: 11. Germline lookup yields CDR1 DFQATT and CDR2 SNEGSKA (reference sequence). The CDR3 spells CSARVPALRGAQYF. CDR3 sequence (DNA): TGCAGTGCTAGAGTGCCAGCCCTCCGGGGGGCCCAGTACTTC.

V and J are TRBV12-3 or TRBV12-4 and TRBJ2-2; 7 bases are a match to TRBD1. V lost 6 bases to trimming and J lost 0 bases; unmatched junction nucleotides: 7. The CDR3 extends over 16 amino acids. CDR3 sequence: CASRETGRSNTGELFF. The CDR3 bases are TGTGCCAGCAGGGAGACAGGGCGTTCGAACACCGGGGAGCTGTTTTTT.

The V gene is TRBV15, the J gene TRBJ2-5; the match to TRBD1 covers 9 bases. V was clipped by 1 base and J by 1 base; unmatched bases: 1. CDR3 length: 15 amino acids. Germline V gene sequence: CDR1 LNHNV, CDR2 YYDKDF (reference sequence). The CDR3: CATSRGQGGQETQYF. The CDR3 bases are TGTGCCACCAGCAGAGGACAGGGGGGCCAAGAGACCCAGTACTTC.

The rearrangement uses TRBV27 and TRBJ1-2, with D tentatively TRBD1 (6 bases). Trimming took 6 bases from V and 7 from J, leaving 12 bases between them. Per the germline V gene, CDR1 is MNHEY and CDR2 is SMNVEV (reference sequence). This CDR3 spans 12 amino acids. CDR3 loop: CASRTGGSGYTF. As DNA, the CDR3 is TGTGCCAGCAGAACTGGGGGCTCTGGCTACACCTTC.

A few counts support this clonotype. The V call is TRBV12-3 or TRBV12-4, the J call TRBJ1-5; 7 nucleotides align to TRBD1. V shed 7 bases and J 3 bases; nucleotides not matched to a gene: 6. The CDR3 is 14 amino acids. The CDR3 reads CASNLGQYNQPQHF. The CDR3 DNA reads as TGTGCCAGCAACTTGGGACAGTACAATCAGCCCCAGCATTTT.

The rearrangement links TRBV7-9 to TRBJ1-1; D uncertain. The germline V gene encodes CDR1 SEHNR and CDR2 FQNEAQ (reference sequence). V lost 3 bases to trimming and J lost 5 bases, with 4 bases between them. The CDR3 has 11 residues. The CDR3 sequence: CASSLATEAFF. The CDR3 coding sequence is TGTGCCAGCAGCTTGGCTACTGAAGCTTTCTTT.

This clonotype was observed a few times. This chain connects TRBV20-1 to TRBJ2-5; 11 nucleotides line up with TRBD1. The CDR3 loop spans 14 amino acids. J gave up 4 bases and V 5 bases, and 6 bases lay outside the gene matches. CDR1 is DFQATT and CDR2 is SNEGSKA in the germline V gene (reference sequence). The CDR3 region is CSAHRTGGRETQYF. The CDR3, as DNA: TGCAGTGCTCATAGGACAGGGGGCAGAGAGACCCAGTACTTC.

The rearrangement links TRBV12-3 or TRBV12-4 to TRBJ2-2; D perhaps matches TRBD2 (7 bases). CDR3 length equals 15 residues. Trimming shortened V by 5 bases and J by 3 bases, and 13 bases separated the two germline ends. The CDR3 region has the DNA TGTGCCAGCAGTCCGGGGGGCCTTTACACCGGGGAGCTGTTTTTT. Protein sequence: CASSPGGLYTGELFF.

The J gene is TRBJ1-1, the V gene TRBV20-1; 7 nucleotides line up with TRBD1. CDR3 length: 11 amino acids. Germline CDR1 and CDR2: DFQATT and SNEGSKA (reference sequence). The CDR3 loop is CSNTGDTEAFF. CDR3 bases: TGCAGCAACACAGGGGACACTGAAGCTTTCTTT.

As concerns this clonotype: At one of its ends the junction is not consistent with the germline gene, which may arise from a read error. The chain combines TRBV29-1 with TRBJ1-3; D is ambiguous. The length of the CDR3 is 17 residues. Germline lookup yields CDR1 SQVTM and CDR2 ANQGSEA. The DNA of the CDR3 is TGCAGCGTTGATGTCGGCAGGTCGACCCTCTCTGGAAACACCTTATATTTT. Translating gives CSVDVGRSTLSGNTLYF.

This clonotype counts as medium-sized. The rearrangement uses TRBV20-1 and TRBJ1-2; D unresolved. V dropped 6 bases and J dropped 7 bases, with 15 bases sitting between them. The CDR3 loop spans 12 amino acids. Per germline, CDR1 DFQATT and CDR2 SNEGSKA (reference sequence). CDR3 in amino acids: CSAGVDAIGYTF. CDR3 coding DNA: TGCAGTGCCGGCGTAGACGCTATTGGCTACACCTTC.

The genes are TRBV7-2 and TRBJ1-1; D not certain. There are 14 residues in the CDR3. Trimming took off 5 bases at V and 1 base at J, with 11 bases between the two ends. Looked up from germline, CDR1 is SGHTA and CDR2 is FQGNSA. CDR3 region: CASSHHMENTEAFF. CDR3 DNA: TGTGCCAGCAGCCACCATATGGAGAACACTGAAGCTTTCTTT.

Ten or more counts support this clonotype. The chain couples TRBV29-1 to TRBJ1-2, with a weak D call TRBD1 (5 bases). CDR3 length equals 13 residues. Germline V gene data show CDR1 as SQVTM and CDR2 as ANQGSEA. Trimming cost V 7 bases and J 6 bases, with 18 bases left between them. This CDR3 is CSALRAGTHGYTF. CDR3 coding DNA: TGCAGCGCCCTGCGGGCAGGGACCCATGGCTACACCTTC.

J is TRBJ1-1 and V is TRBV10-3; D unclear. Trimming stripped 2 bases from V and 2 bases from J, with 12 bases between. Germline V gene data show CDR1 as ENHRY and CDR2 as SYGVKD. CDR3 size: 15 residues. The DNA of the CDR3 is TGTGCCATCAGTGAGACGGAGTGGGTCAACACTGAAGCTTTCTTT. Translation: CAISETEWVNTEAFF.